This T cell receptor beta chain was captured in a study of T cell responses to AZD1222 COVID-19 vaccine. Study observations and caveats: The study sampled repertoires only after the peak T cell response. Seropositive status at baseline applied to only five or six AZD1222 recipients. Spike regions recognized by vaccine-associated CD4 TCRs spanned the protein, led by 160-218 and 743-854.

Concerning this clone itself: What it binds is not known.

Profiling relied on immunoSEQ multiplex PCR, and the TCRdb table lists in-frame clones only, not all of them. The profile shows roughly 140,000 clones, around 88% of them singletons. Germline CDR1 is SGHTA and CDR2 is FQGNSA. This CDR3 contains 12 residues. The V gene lost 1 base and the J gene lost 4 bases, with 4 bases spanning the gap. The source of this sequence is an adult in good health. Sequencing was performed on peripheral blood, taken on day 0 of MenACWY control vaccination. The rearrangement links TRBV7-2 to TRBJ1-2; D is unresolved. The CDR3 nucleotides read TGTGCCAGCAGCTTAGTAGGCTATGGCTACACCTTC. It is translated as CASSLVGYGYTF.